A single sample is the source of the 25 T cell receptor beta chains below, sequenced in a study of blood T cell repertoires in COVID-19. Profiled with immunoSEQ multiplex PCR; TCRdb holds only in-frame clones, not every one. The data show some 33,000 clones, 87% seen once. Sequencing input: peripheral blood. These TCRs come from a man between 60 and 75 years old with acute or convalescent COVID-19.

The rearrangement joins TRBV6-5 to TRBJ2-7; 7 bases line up with TRBD2. This CDR3 has 15 amino acids. Per germline, CDR1 MNHEY and CDR2 SVGAGI. The junction had 15 bases not matched to a gene; V was cut back by 6 bases and J by 7 bases. The CDR3 DNA is TGTGCCAGCAGATCCGAGGGGAGGGCGGCGGGAGAGCAGTACTTC. Translating it yields CASRSEGRAAGEQYF.

The chain joins TRBV28 to TRBJ2-7; 7 nucleotides agree with TRBD2. CDR3 size: 15 residues. Losses at the gene ends were 2 bases for V and 3 bases for J; bases not matched to a gene: 7. Germline V lookup: CDR1 MDHEN, CDR2 SYDVKM. In DNA, the CDR3 is TGTGCCAGCAGTTTAGGGGGGGACCGGGGCTACGAGCAGTACTTC. This encodes CASSLGGDRGYEQYF.

This clone turned up a few times. The chain combines TRBV11-1 with TRBJ2-1, with D possibly TRBD1 on 6 matching bases. Per germline, CDR1 SGHAT and CDR2 FQDESV (reference sequence). Trimming removed 3 bases at V and 7 bases at J, with 16 bases between. CDR3 length equals 15 residues. The CDR3 nucleotides are TGTGCCAGCAGCTTCCCAGGGGCAGCGAGGAATGAGCAGTTCTTC. It translates to CASSFPGAARNEQFF. The full variable domain, with the rest looked up from reference TRBV11-1 and TRBJ2-1, is EAEVAQSPRYKITEKSQAVAFWCDPISGHATLYWYRQILGQGPELLVQFQDESVVDDSQLPKDRFSAERLKGVDSTLKIQPAELGDSAMYLCASSFPGAARNEQFFGPGTRLTVL.

V is TRBV18 and J is TRBJ1-4; TRBD1 agrees at 7 bases. Looked up from germline, CDR1 is KGHSH and CDR2 is LQKENI. The CDR3 covers 15 residues. V shed 3 bases and J 5 bases; nucleotides not matched to a gene: 6. The CDR3: CASSPRQGENEKLFF. The CDR3 region has the DNA TGTGCCAGCTCACCTCGACAGGGCGAGAATGAAAAACTGTTTTTT.

V is TRBV27 and J is TRBJ2-2; D might be TRBD1 (5 bases). Germline lookup yields CDR1 MNHEY and CDR2 SMNVEV (reference sequence). This CDR3 spans 14 amino acids. Trimming removed 10 bases at V and 0 bases at J, with 12 bases between. The CDR3 DNA is TGTGCCACCGCGACAGACCCGAACACCGGGGAGCTGTTTTTT. Translating it yields CATATDPNTGELFF.

J is TRBJ2-2 and V is TRBV7-6; TRBD2 aligns across 12 bases. There are 19 residues in the CDR3. The V segment lost 5 bases and the J segment 7 bases; nucleotides outside the gene matches: 17. CDR1 SGHVS and CDR2 FNYEAQ come from the germline V gene. In DNA form, the CDR3 reads TGTGCCAGCAGCCGCCGGGGGACTGGACTAGCGGGAAACGGCGGGGAGCTGTTTTTT. Its protein product is CASSRRGTGLAGNGGELFF.

The gene calls are TRBV12-3 or TRBV12-4 and TRBJ2-7; a weak D match, TRBD1 (6 bases). This CDR3 is built from 13 residues. V lost 6 bases, J lost 5 bases, and 14 bases lay in between. CDR3 DNA: TGTGCCAGCAGATTAACAGGGTGGAACGAGCAGTACTTC. Translating it yields CASRLTGWNEQYF.

The J gene is TRBJ2-5, the V gene TRBV28; TRBD2 matches 7 bases. This CDR3 spans 15 amino acids. CDR1 and CDR2 (germline): MDHEN, SYDVKM. Trimming at V came to 2 bases and at J to 3 bases, leaving 6 bases not matched to a gene. As DNA, the CDR3 is TGTGCCAGCAGTTTAAGCGGGGAGGGAGAAGAGACCCAGTACTTC. Translating it yields CASSLSGEGEETQYF.

The rearrangement links TRBV29-1 to TRBJ2-2; 7 bases agree with TRBD2. The CDR3 contains 15 residues. Germline assignment: CDR1 SQVTM and CDR2 ANQGSEA. J gave up 7 bases and V 3 bases, and 11 bases lay outside the gene matches. The CDR3 DNA sequence: TGCAGCGTTGAGGGAAAAGGGAGGGTAGACGGGGAGCTGTTTTTT. Its translation: CSVEGKGRVDGELFF.

The chain employs TRBV11-2 and TRBJ2-1, with TRBD2 identical over 14 bases. Looked up from germline, CDR1 is SGHAT and CDR2 is FQNNGV. The length of the CDR3 is 16 residues. V was pared by 3 bases and J by 8 bases, with 6 bases of the junction left unmatched. The CDR3 region is CASSFGLAGGAHEQFF. DNA of the CDR3: TGTGCCAGCAGCTTCGGACTAGCGGGAGGTGCACATGAGCAGTTCTTC.

The rearrangement links TRBV5-1 to TRBJ2-5, with 7 bases lining up with TRBD1. Trimming removed 3 bases from V and 5 bases from J; junction bases left unmatched: 4. The CDR3 contains 13 residues. CDR1 is SGHRS and CDR2 is YFSETQ in the germline V gene. The CDR3 sequence: CASSSTGWETQYF. The CDR3 region has the DNA TGCGCCAGCAGCTCGACAGGGTGGGAGACCCAGTACTTC.

A word on this clone: At one of its ends the junction is not consistent with the germline gene, which may arise from a read error. The chain carries TRBV20-1 and TRBJ1-2, with TRBD1 identical over 9 bases. Germline loops: CDR1 DFQATT, CDR2 SNEGSKA (reference sequence). CDR3 length equals 11 residues. The CDR3 sequence: CSASSQGAQSF. CDR3 DNA: TGCAGTGCCTCCTCACAGGGGGCCCAGTCTTTC.

The rearrangement joins TRBV6-5 to TRBJ1-3; maybe TRBD1 (5 bases). This CDR3 is built from 15 residues. CDR1 and CDR2 (germline): MNHEY, SVGAGI. V lost 0 bases, J lost 8 bases, and 14 bases lay in between. As DNA, the CDR3 is TGTGCCAGCAGTTACTCGGGGGGTTCAATGGACACCATATATTTT. Protein product: CASSYSGGSMDTIYF.

The chain links TRBV4-3 to TRBJ2-2; 7 bases align to TRBD1. Germline V lookup: CDR1 LGHNA, CDR2 YSLEER. J gave up 3 bases and V 4 bases, and 14 bases lay outside the gene matches. CDR3 length equals 18 residues. The CDR3 sequence: CASSLGGVRDRDTGELFF. In DNA form, the CDR3 reads TGCGCCAGCAGCCTAGGTGGGGTTCGAGACAGGGACACCGGGGAGCTGTTTTTT.

The chain couples TRBV11-2 to TRBJ2-5; TRBD2 might be the D (5 bases). CDR3 length equals 13 residues. With 3 bases removed from V and 4 bases from J, the gap between germline ends came to 9 bases. Germline CDR1 and CDR2: SGHAT and FQNNGV. The CDR3, as DNA: TGTGCCAGCAGCTTCGCGGGCAGAGAGACCCAGTACTTC. Translated: CASSFAGRETQYF.

The rearrangement uses TRBV28 and TRBJ1-6; 7 bases line up with TRBD1. There are 10 residues in the CDR3. The germline CDR1 and CDR2 sequences are MDHEN and SYDVKM. Trimming at V came to 9 bases and at J to 14 bases, leaving 4 bases not matched to a gene. The CDR3 bases are TGTGCCAGTCGACAGGGAACCCTCCACTTT. This translates into CASRQGTLHF.

This chain connects TRBV24-1 to TRBJ1-2; 11 bases fit TRBD1. The CDR3 covers 15 residues. V shed 3 bases and J 7 bases; nucleotides not matched to a gene: 6. CDR1 and CDR2 from the germline V gene are KGHDR and SFDVKD. The CDR3 region is CATSDTGQGAFGYTF. CDR3 DNA: TGTGCCACCAGTGATACTGGACAGGGGGCGTTTGGCTACACCTTC.

The chain couples TRBV14 to TRBJ1-2, with D hard to call. Germline CDR1 SGHDN, CDR2 FVKESK. This CDR3 has 14 residues. Trimming took off 1 base at V and 4 bases at J, with 10 bases between the two ends. The CDR3 DNA reads TGTGCCAGCAGCCAAGGATTGGGGAGCTATGGCTACACCTTC. Its translation is CASSQGLGSYGYTF.

This rearrangement joins TRBV11-3 to TRBJ1-1, with D possibly being TRBD1 (5 bases). CDR1 is SGHNT, CDR2 YENEEA, per germline. This CDR3 is built from 14 residues. V lost 2 bases and J 2 bases, leaving 9 bases between the germline ends. The CDR3 spells CASSLQGSNTEAFF. As DNA, the CDR3 is TGTGCCAGCAGCTTACAGGGATCTAACACTGAAGCTTTCTTT.

The V and J genes are TRBV9 and TRBJ1-1, with 7 nucleotides matching TRBD1. The V gene's germline CDR1 is SGDLS and CDR2 YYNGEE. This CDR3 comprises 13 residues. With V trimmed by 6 bases and J by 3 bases, 5 bases remained unmatched. The CDR3 DNA reads as TGTGCCAGCAACCAGGGGGATGACACTGAAGCTTTCTTT. Encoded protein: CASNQGDDTEAFF.

The chain couples TRBV18 to TRBJ1-5; D perhaps matches TRBD1 (6 bases). Germline CDR1 is KGHSH and CDR2 is LQKENI. The CDR3 loop spans 16 amino acids. Trimming took 3 bases from V and 6 from J, leaving 18 bases between them. CDR3 sequence: CASSPYLNRDGQPQHF. For the CDR3, the DNA is TGTGCCAGCTCACCTTACCTCAACAGGGACGGTCAGCCCCAGCATTTT.

The chain recombines TRBV19 with TRBJ2-2; 8 nucleotides agree with TRBD2. Germline CDR1 is LNHDA and CDR2 is SQIVND (reference sequence). V lost 2 bases, J lost 6 bases, and 11 bases stayed unmatched. The CDR3 runs to 17 residues. CDR3 in amino acids: CASSIHLGDGRAGELFF. CDR3 nucleotide sequence: TGTGCCAGTAGTATACATCTAGGGGACGGGAGGGCCGGGGAGCTGTTTTTT.

The rearrangement links TRBV5-4 to TRBJ1-2; 11 bases fit TRBD1. Trimming took 2 bases from V and 4 from J; bases not matched to a gene: 4. The CDR3 has 15 amino acids. Germline lookup yields CDR1 SGHNT and CDR2 YYREEE (reference sequence). This CDR3 reads CASSFRTGGVYGYTF. CDR3 in DNA: TGTGCCAGCAGCTTTAGGACAGGGGGCGTCTATGGCTACACCTTC.

V usage is TRBV19 and J usage is TRBJ2-7, with a tentative D call TRBD2 (5 bases). The CDR3 contains 14 residues. Trimming left V 7 bases short and J 0 bases short, with 13 bases between. The germline gives CDR1 LNHDA, CDR2 SQIVND (reference sequence). CDR3: CASTPTGSSYEQYF. Here the CDR3 DNA reads TGTGCCAGTACCCCGACGGGAAGCTCCTACGAGCAGTACTTC.

This chain connects TRBV9 to TRBJ2-3; D is perhaps TRBD1 (6 bases). CDR1 is SGDLS, CDR2 YYNGEE, per germline. The germline V and J ends were trimmed by 5 bases and 1 base, with 14 bases remaining between them. This CDR3 spans 15 amino acids. The DNA for the CDR3 is TGTGCCAGCAGAAAACAGGGTGAGGGCACAGATACGCAGTATTTT. Translation: CASRKQGEGTDTQYF. The whole variable domain, remainder taken from reference TRBV9 and TRBJ2-3, is DSGVTQTPKHLITATGQRVTLRCSPRSGDLSVYWYQQSLDQGLQFLIQYYNGEERAKGNILERFSAQQFPDLHSELNLSSLELGDSALYFCASRKQGEGTDTQYFGPGTRLTVL.